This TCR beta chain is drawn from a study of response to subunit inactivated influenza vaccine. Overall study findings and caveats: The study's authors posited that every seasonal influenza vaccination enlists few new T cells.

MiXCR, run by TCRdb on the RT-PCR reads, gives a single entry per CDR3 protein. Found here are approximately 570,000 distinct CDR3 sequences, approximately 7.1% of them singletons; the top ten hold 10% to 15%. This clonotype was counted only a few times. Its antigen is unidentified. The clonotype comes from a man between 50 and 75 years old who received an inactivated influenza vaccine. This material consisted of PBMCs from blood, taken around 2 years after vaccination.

The CDR3 bases are TGTGCCATCAGTGAGTGGCCTTACACTGAAGCTTTCTTT. Translation: CAISEWPYTEAFF. The chain has TRBV10-3 and TRBJ1-1; D unresolved. The ends were cut back, 1 base at V and 3 bases at J, with 6 bases in the middle. The germline CDR1 and CDR2 sequences are ENHRY and SYGVKD. This CDR3 region has 13 residues.